The source of this TCR beta chain is a study of blood T cells in healthy people across ages. Comments on this clonotype: What it binds is not known.

V lost 4 bases, J lost 1 base, and 3 bases stayed unmatched. CDR3 length: 15 amino acids. The germline CDR1 and CDR2 sequences are SGHNT and YYREEE (reference sequence). Total RNA extracted from each sample amounted to at least 5 micrograms. Whole-study results and caveats: While age rose, TCR beta diversity per million T cells dropped in a roughly linear way. Compared with aged donors, long-lived donors showed fewer expanded clones, suggesting selection.

The second PCR ran about 6 to 12 cycles with a sample-barcoded 5' primer and J-beta primers. TCRdb re-analysed the 5' RACE reads in MiXCR, keeping a single row per CDR3 protein. This table has roughly 1 million distinct CDR3 sequences, 20% to 25% appearing once. The same sample was also studied in work on T cells of mothers and their children. That study adds: Related pairs of mothers and children showed slightly higher, non-significant overlap versus unrelated pairs.

The sample was blood. The gene calls are TRBV5-4 and TRBJ2-2; TRBD1 matches at 8 bases. This TCR was recovered from a girl aged 2 to 10 in good health. CDR3 sequence reads: CASSTGTGNTGELFF. For the CDR3, the DNA is TGTGCCAGCAGCACCGGGACAGGGAACACCGGGGAGCTGTTTTTT.